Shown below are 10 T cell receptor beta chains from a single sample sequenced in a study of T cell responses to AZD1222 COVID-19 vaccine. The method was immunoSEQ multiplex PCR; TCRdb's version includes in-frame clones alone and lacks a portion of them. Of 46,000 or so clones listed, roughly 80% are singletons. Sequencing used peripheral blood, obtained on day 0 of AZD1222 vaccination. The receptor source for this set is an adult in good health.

The CDR3 loop is CASTPQAGQYEQYF. The DNA for the CDR3 is TGTGCCAGCACCCCCCAGGCAGGGCAGTACGAGCAGTACTTC. The rearrangement joins TRBV7-2 to TRBJ2-7; D possibly corresponds to TRBD1 (5 bases). Trimming removed 7 bases from V and 4 bases from J, with 17 bases in between. This CDR3 is built from 14 residues. CDR1 and CDR2 from the germline V gene are SGHTA and FQGNSA.

The CDR3 nucleotides are TGCGCCAGCAGCCAAGAAGGGGCAGTCATAGAAGCTTTCTTT. Translation gives CASSQEGAVIEAFF. The chain is built from TRBV4-1 and TRBJ1-1, with D possibly matching TRBD1 (5 bases). This CDR3 region has 14 residues. Trimming pared 0 bases from V and 8 bases from J, leaving 13 bases between. CDR1 is MGHRA, CDR2 YSYEKL, per germline.

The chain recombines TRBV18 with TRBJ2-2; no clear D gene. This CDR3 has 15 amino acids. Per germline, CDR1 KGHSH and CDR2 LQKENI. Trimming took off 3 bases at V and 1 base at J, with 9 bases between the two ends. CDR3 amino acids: CASSPSGLNTGELFF. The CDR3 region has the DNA TGTGCCAGCTCACCTTCCGGCTTGAACACCGGGGAGCTGTTTTTT. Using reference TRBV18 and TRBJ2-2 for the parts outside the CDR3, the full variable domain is NAGVMQNPRHLVRRRGQEARLRCSPMKGHSHVYWYRQLPEEGLKFMVYLQKENIIDESGMPKERFSAEFPKEGPSILRIQQVVRGDSAAYFCASSPSGLNTGELFFGEGSRLTVL.

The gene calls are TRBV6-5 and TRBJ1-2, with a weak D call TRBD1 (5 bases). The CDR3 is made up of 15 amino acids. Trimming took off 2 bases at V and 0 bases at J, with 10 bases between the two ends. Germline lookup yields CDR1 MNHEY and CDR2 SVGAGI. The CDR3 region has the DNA TGTGCCAGCAGTTACAGTGGGGCCTCTAACTATGGCTACACCTTC. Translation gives CASSYSGASNYGYTF.

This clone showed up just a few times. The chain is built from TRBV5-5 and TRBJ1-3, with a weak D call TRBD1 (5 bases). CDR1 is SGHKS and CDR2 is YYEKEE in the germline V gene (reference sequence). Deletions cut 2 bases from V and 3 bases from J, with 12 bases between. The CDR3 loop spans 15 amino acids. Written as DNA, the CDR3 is TGTGCCAGCAGCTTCACCAGGGCAGGTGGAAACACCATATATTTT. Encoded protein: CASSFTRAGGNTIYF.

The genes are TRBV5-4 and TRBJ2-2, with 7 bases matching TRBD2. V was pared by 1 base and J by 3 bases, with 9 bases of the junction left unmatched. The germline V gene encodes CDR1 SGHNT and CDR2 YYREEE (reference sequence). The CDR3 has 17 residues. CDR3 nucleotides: TGTGCCAGCAGCTTGCTTCGCGGGGGTCTTGACACCGGGGAGCTGTTTTTT. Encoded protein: CASSLLRGGLDTGELFF.

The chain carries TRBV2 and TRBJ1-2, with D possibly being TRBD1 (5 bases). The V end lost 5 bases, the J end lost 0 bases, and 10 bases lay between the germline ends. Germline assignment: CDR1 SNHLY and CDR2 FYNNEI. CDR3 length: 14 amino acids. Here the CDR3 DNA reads TGTGCCAGCAGTCAAGGGGCCACTAACTATGGCTACACCTTC. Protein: CASSQGATNYGYTF.

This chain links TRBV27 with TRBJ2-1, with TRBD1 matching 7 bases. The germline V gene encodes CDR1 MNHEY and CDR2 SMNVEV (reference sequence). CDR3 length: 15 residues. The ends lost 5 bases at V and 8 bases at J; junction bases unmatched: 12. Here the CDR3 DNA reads TGTGCCAGCAGTCCAGGGGGACAGCATTCGGATGAGCAGTTCTTC. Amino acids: CASSPGGQHSDEQFF.

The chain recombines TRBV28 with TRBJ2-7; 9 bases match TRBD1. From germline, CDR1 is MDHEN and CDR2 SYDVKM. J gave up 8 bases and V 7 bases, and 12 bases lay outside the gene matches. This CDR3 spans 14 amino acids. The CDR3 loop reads CASTVPGTGYQQYF. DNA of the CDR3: TGTGCCAGCACCGTACCCGGGACAGGGTATCAGCAGTACTTC.

The DNA of the CDR3 is TGTGCCAGCAACCAACACGGACGGGCTGGCTACACCTTC. Translation: CASNQHGRAGYTF. The chain couples TRBV6-5 to TRBJ1-2, with D unclear. CDR1 and CDR2 from the germline V gene are MNHEY and SVGAGI. This CDR3 has 13 residues. The germline V and J ends were trimmed by 7 bases and 7 bases, with 16 bases remaining between them.